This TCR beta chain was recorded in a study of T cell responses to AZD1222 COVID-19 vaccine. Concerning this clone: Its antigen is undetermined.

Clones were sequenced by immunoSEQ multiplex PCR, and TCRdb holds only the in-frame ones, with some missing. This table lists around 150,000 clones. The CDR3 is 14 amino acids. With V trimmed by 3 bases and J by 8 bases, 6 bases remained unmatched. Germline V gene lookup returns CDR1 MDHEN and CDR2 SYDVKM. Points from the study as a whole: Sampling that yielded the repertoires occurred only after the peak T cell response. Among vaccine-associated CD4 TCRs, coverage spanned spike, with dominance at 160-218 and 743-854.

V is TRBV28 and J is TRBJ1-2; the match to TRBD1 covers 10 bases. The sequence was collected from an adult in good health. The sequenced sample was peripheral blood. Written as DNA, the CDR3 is TGTGCCAGCAGTTTTCAGGACAGGGGGACCGGCTACACCTTC. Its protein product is CASSFQDRGTGYTF.